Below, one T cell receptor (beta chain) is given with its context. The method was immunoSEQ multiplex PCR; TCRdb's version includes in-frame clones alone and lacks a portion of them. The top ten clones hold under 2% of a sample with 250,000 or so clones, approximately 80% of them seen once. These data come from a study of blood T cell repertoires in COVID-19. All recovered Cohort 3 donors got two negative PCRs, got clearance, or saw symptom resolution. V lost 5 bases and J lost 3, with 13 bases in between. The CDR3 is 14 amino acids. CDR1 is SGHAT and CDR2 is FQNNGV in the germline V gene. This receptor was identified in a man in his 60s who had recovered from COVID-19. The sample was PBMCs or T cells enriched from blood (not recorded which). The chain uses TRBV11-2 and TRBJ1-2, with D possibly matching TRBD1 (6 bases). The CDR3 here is CASSKQGNHYGYTF. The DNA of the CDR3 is TGTGCCAGCAGCAAACAGGGAAATCACTATGGCTACACCTTC.